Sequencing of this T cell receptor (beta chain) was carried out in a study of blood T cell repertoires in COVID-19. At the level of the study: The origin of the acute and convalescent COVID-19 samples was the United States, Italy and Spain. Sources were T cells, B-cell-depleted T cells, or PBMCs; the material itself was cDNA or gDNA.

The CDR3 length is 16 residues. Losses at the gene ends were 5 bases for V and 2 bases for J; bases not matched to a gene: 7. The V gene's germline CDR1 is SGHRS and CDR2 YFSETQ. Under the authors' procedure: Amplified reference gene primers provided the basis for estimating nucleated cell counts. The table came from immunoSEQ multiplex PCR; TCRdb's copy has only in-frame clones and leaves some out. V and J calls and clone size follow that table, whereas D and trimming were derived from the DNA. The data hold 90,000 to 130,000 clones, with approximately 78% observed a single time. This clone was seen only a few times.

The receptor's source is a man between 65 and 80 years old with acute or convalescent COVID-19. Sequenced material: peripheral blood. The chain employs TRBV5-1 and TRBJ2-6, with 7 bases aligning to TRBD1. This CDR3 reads CASRLAQGAGANVLTF. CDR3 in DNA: TGCGCCAGCAGACTGGCGCAGGGGGCTGGGGCCAACGTCCTGACTTTC.